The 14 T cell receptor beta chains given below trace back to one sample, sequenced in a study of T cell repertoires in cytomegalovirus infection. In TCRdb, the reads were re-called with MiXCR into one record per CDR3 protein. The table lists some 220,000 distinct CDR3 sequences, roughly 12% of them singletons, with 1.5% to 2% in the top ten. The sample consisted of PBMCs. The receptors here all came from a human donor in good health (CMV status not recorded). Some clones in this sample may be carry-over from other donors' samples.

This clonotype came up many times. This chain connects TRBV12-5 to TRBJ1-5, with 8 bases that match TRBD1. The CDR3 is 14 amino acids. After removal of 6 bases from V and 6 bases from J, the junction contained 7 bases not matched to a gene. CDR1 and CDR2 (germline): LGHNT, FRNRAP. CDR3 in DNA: TGTGCTAGTGGCCGGACAGGGTATGGTCAGCCCCAGCATTTT. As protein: CASGRTGYGQPQHF.

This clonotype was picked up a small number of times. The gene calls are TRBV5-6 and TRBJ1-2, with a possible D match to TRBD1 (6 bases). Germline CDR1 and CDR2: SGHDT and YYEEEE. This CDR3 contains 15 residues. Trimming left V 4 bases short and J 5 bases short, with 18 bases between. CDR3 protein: CASSRDPGHPYGYTF. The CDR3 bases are TGTGCCAGCAGCCGGGACCCGGGACACCCTTATGGCTACACCTTC.

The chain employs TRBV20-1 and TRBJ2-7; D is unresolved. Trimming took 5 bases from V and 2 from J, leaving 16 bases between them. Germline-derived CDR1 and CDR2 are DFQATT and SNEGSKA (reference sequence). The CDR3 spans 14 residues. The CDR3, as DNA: TGCAGTGCTTCCAGATACGAGCGTCCCTACGAGCAGTACTTC. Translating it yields CSASRYERPYEQYF.

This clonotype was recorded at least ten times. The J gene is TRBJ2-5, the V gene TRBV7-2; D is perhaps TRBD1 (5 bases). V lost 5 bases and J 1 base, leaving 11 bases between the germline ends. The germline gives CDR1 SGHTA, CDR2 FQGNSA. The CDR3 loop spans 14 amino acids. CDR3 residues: CASSLDSVQETQYF. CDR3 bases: TGTGCCAGCAGCCTCGACAGTGTCCAAGAGACCCAGTACTTC.

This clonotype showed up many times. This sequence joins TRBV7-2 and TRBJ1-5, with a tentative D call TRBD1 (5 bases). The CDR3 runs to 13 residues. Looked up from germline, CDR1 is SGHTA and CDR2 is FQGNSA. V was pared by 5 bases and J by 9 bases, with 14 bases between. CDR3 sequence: CASSRGTSRPQHF. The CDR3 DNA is TGTGCCAGCAGCCGGGGGACCTCTCGGCCCCAGCATTTT.

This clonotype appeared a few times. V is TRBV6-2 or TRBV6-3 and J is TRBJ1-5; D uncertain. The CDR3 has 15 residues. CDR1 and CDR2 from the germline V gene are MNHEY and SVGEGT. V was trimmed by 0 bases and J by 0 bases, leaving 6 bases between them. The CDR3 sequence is CASSYSRNSNQPQHF. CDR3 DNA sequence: TGTGCCAGCAGTTACTCGCGGAATAGCAATCAGCCCCAGCATTTT.

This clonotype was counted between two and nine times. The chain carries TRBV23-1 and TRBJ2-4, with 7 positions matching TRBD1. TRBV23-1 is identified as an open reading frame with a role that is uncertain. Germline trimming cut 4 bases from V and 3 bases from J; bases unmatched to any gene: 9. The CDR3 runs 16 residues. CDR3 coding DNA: TGCGCCAGCAGTCGTGAGGGGGCCCTTAACAAAAACATTCAGTACTTC. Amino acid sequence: CASSREGALNKNIQYF.

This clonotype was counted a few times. DNA for the CDR3: TGCGCCAGCAGCTTGACGGTGTCAACCTACGAGCAGTACTTC. This sequence encodes CASSLTVSTYEQYF. V is TRBV5-1 and J is TRBJ2-7; D not certain. From germline, CDR1 is SGHRS and CDR2 YFSETQ. Between the trimmed V and J ends, which lost 1 base and 2 bases, there was a span of 10 bases. The CDR3 runs 14 residues.

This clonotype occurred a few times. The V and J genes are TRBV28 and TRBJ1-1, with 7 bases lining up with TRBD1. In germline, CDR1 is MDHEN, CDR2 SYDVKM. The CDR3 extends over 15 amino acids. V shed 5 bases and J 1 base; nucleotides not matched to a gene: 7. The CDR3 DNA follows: TGTGCCAGCAGTCCAACAGGGGAAACGAACACTGAAGCTTTCTTT. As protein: CASSPTGETNTEAFF.

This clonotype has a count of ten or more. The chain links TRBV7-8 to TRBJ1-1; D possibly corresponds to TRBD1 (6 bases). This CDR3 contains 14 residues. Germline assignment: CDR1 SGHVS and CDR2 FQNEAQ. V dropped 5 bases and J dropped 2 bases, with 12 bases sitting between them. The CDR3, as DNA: TGTGCCAGCAGCCCCGGGACATCCAACACTGAAGCTTTCTTT. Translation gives CASSPGTSNTEAFF.

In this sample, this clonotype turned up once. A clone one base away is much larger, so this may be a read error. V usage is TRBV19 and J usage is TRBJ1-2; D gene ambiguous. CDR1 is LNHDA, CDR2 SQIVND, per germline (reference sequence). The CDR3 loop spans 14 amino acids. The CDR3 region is CVSSIESGQYGYTF. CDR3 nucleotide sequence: TGTGTCAGTAGTATAGAAAGTGGTCAATATGGCTACACCTTC.

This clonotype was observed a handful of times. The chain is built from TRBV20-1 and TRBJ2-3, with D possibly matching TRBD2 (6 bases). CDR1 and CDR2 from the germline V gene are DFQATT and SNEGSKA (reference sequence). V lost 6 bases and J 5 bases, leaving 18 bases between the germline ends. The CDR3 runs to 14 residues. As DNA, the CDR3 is TGCAGTGCCAGTCAGGGCGGCGGGGAAGATACGCAGTATTTT. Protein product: CSASQGGGEDTQYF.

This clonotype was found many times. The DNA of the CDR3 is TGTGCCAGCAGCTCCCTGGGGCAGGGGAGAGGAGAGACCCAGTACTTC. Translated, it gives CASSSLGQGRGETQYF. The V call is TRBV7-2, the J call TRBJ2-5, with D tentatively TRBD1 (6 bases). The CDR3 spans 16 residues. Germline V lookup: CDR1 SGHTA, CDR2 FQGNSA. V was shortened by 4 bases and J by 4 bases, with 19 bases between the two germline ends.

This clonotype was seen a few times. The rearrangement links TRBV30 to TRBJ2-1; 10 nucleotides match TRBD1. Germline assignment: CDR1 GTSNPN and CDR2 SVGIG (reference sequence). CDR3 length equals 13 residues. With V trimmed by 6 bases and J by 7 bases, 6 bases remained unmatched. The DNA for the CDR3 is TGTGCCTGCCGAGACAGGGGGCTTAATGAGCAGTTCTTC. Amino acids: CACRDRGLNEQFF.